Below, one T cell receptor (beta chain) is given with its context. The record originates from a study of low-dose radiotherapy and immunotherapy resistance in tumors. The wider study: Alpha and beta chains were covered, as first-strand cDNA relied on TRAV- and TRBV-specific primers.

This CDR3 spans 16 amino acids. Germline trimming cut 3 bases from V and 3 bases from J; bases unmatched to any gene: 6. Germline V gene lookup returns CDR1 MNHNS and CDR2 SASEGT. The time point is: before trial treatment. A roughly 20-cycle PCR with a constant-region primer and V-primer adapter amplified TCRs. MiXCR, run by TCRdb on the reads, gives a single entry per CDR3 protein. In the table there are about 50,000 distinct CDR3 sequences, 10% to 15% of which are singletons. The source material was PBMCs, sampled before treatment. The V and J genes are TRBV6-1 and TRBJ1-1; TRBD1 matches at 11 bases. The clonotype originates from a female donor with ovarian cancer. CDR3 nucleotides: TGTGCCAGCAGTGATTGGACAGGGGGCCGGTACACTGAAGCTTTCTTT. Translated, it gives CASSDWTGGRYTEAFF.